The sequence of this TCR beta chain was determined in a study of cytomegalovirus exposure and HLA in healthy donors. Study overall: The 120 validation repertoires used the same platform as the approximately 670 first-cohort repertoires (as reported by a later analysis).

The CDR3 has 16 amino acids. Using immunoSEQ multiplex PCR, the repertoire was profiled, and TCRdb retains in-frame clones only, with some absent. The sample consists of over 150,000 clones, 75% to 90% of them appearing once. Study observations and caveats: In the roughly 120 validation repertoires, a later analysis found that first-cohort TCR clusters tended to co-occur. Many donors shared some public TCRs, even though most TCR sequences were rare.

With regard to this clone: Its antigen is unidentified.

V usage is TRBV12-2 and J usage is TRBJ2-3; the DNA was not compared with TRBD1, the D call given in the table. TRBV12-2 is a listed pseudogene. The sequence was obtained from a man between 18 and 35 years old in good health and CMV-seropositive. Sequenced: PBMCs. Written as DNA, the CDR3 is TGTGCAAGTCGCTTAGGGGGCGGCAGCAGCACAGATACGCAGTATTTT. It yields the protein CASRLGGGSSTDTQYF.